These 22 T cell receptor gamma chains were sequenced from one sample in a study of Vδ1+ human thymocytes. The template was reverse-transcribed extracted RNA. The CDR3 regions were amplified by multiplex PCR from V-gene primers to a constant-region primer. TCRdb reanalysed the multiplex PCR reads via CATT. The table has 25,000 to 30,000 gamma-chain clones, 20% to 25% seen once. These receptors' antigens are unknown. Regarding the study as a whole: In the thymus, TRG and TRD repertoires looked highly polyclonal with Gaussian CDR3 lengths.

The sequencing sample was made of Vdelta1+ gamma-delta thymocytes from the thymus. Subset of the sample: FACS-sorted CD3+ TCRalphabeta- TCRVdelta1+ TCRVdelta2- thymocytes. The receptor set was obtained from a boy under two years old who had congenital heart surgery.

The V call is TRGV5, the J call TRGJ1 or TRGJ2. From germline, CDR1 is VINAFY and CDR2 YDVSNSKD. This CDR3 region has 15 residues. The V segment lost 5 bases and the J segment 4 bases; nucleotides outside the gene matches: 14. CDR3 sequence: CATWVIGSGYYKKLF. CDR3 DNA: TGTGCCACCTGGGTGATCGGGTCAGGATATTATAAGAAACTCTTT.

This sequence joins TRGV4 and TRGJ1 or TRGJ2. After removal of 3 bases from V and 10 bases from J, the junction contained 12 bases not matched to a gene. Germline V gives CDR1 EGSTGY, CDR2 YDSYTSSV. This CDR3 is built from 13 residues. The CDR3 DNA follows: TGTGCCACCTGGGATAGTCAAAAATTGAAGAAACTCTTT. Translated: CATWDSQKLKKLF.

V usage is TRGV5 and J usage is TRGJP1. The CDR3 extends over 11 amino acids. Germline V gene sequence: CDR1 VINAFY, CDR2 YDVSNSKD. The junction had 3 bases not matched to a gene; V was cut back by 3 bases and J by 11 bases. The CDR3 nucleotides are TGTGCCACCTGGGACGGATGGTTCAAGATATTT. Its protein is CATWDGWFKIF.

The chain has TRGV3 and TRGJ1 or TRGJ2. The CDR3 has 13 residues. Germline CDR1 is VTNTFY and CDR2 is YDVSTARD (reference sequence). V lost 1 base, J lost 11 bases, and 11 bases stayed unmatched. CDR3 sequence reads: CATWDRPPGEKLF. CDR3 nucleotides: TGTGCCACCTGGGACAGACCGCCAGGTGAGAAACTCTTT.

The chain is built from TRGV5 and TRGJ1 or TRGJ2. This CDR3 comprises 14 residues. J gave up 7 bases and V 1 base, and 10 bases lay outside the gene matches. Germline CDR1 VINAFY, CDR2 YDVSNSKD. In DNA form, the CDR3 reads TGTGCCACCTGGGACAGATCTATTTCGTATAAGAAACTCTTT. Translating it yields CATWDRSISYKKLF.

In its sample, this clone ranks as medium-sized. Other DNA sequences from this sample encode an identical CDR3 as well. This chain connects TRGV9 to TRGJ1 or TRGJ2. The CDR3 loop spans 11 amino acids. Germline V gene sequence: CDR1 GITISATS, CDR2 ISYDGTV (reference sequence). V shed 4 bases, J shed 4 bases, and the junction held 1 base outside the gene matches. The CDR3, as DNA: TGTGCCTTGTGGGAATATTATAAGAAACTCTTT. This translates into CALWEYYKKLF.

The genes are TRGV9 and TRGJ1 or TRGJ2. The CDR3 length is 14 residues. Trimming removed 2 bases from V and 2 bases from J; junction bases left unmatched: 6. Germline V gives CDR1 GITISATS, CDR2 ISYDGTV (reference sequence). CDR3 region: CALWEGIHYYKKLF. CDR3 nucleotides: TGTGCCTTGTGGGAGGGGATACATTATTATAAGAAACTCTTT.

A note on this clone: Other nucleotide sequences in the sample specify the same CDR3. The rearrangement links TRGV9 to TRGJ1 or TRGJ2. This CDR3 is 13 amino acids long. Germline CDR1 GITISATS, CDR2 ISYDGTV (reference sequence). V gave up 2 bases and J gave up 4 bases; unmatched junction bases: 5. CDR3 protein: CALWEGTYYKKLF. The CDR3 bases are TGTGCCTTGTGGGAGGGCACCTATTATAAGAAACTCTTT.

Notes on this clone: Other DNA sequences from this sample encode an identical CDR3 as well. J is TRGJP and V is TRGV9. Germline V gives CDR1 GITISATS, CDR2 ISYDGTV (reference sequence). CDR3 size: 17 residues. J was trimmed by 0 bases and V by 1 base; bases with no gene match: 0. The CDR3 DNA reads as TGTGCCTTGTGGGAGGTTGGGCAAGAGTTGGGCAAAAAAATCAAGGTATTT. Protein sequence: CALWEVGQELGKKIKVF.

The J gene is TRGJ1 or TRGJ2, the V gene TRGV9. Unmatched junction bases numbered 6, after V lost 2 bases and J lost 5 bases. Germline V gene sequence: CDR1 GITISATS, CDR2 ISYDGTV (reference sequence). CDR3 size: 13 residues. CDR3 residues: CALWEATDYKKLF. In DNA form, the CDR3 reads TGTGCCTTGTGGGAGGCAACAGATTATAAGAAACTCTTT.

There are a few counts of this clone. Other DNA sequences within the sample encode an identical CDR3. This sequence joins TRGV2 and TRGJ1 or TRGJ2. Trimming cost V 0 bases and J 4 bases; bases outside gene matches: 6. Germline CDR1 reads EGSNGY; CDR2 reads YDSYNSKV. The CDR3 is 14 amino acids. CDR3 loop: CATWDGPLYYKKLF. CDR3 coding DNA: TGTGCCACCTGGGACGGGCCCCTATATTATAAGAAACTCTTT.

This chain uses TRGV4 with TRGJ1 or TRGJ2. V lost 0 bases, J lost 2 bases, and 4 bases stayed unmatched. The germline CDR1 and CDR2 sequences are EGSTGY and YDSYTSSV. The CDR3 extends over 14 amino acids. The CDR3 sequence is CATWDGEDYYKKLF. As DNA, the CDR3 is TGTGCCACCTGGGATGGGGAGGATTATTATAAGAAACTCTTT.

On this clone: At the DNA level, this CDR3 is encoded by other sequences in the same sample as well. This chain connects TRGV5 to TRGJP2. Germline V gene data show CDR1 as VINAFY and CDR2 as YDVSNSKD. Germline trimming cut 1 base from V and 6 bases from J; bases unmatched to any gene: 2. The length of the CDR3 is 13 residues. CDR3 bases: TGTGCCACCTGGGACAGACGTGATTGGATCAAGACGTTT. Amino acids: CATWDRRDWIKTF.

This chain joins TRGV5 and TRGJP2. V lost 3 bases to trimming and J lost 3 bases; unmatched junction nucleotides: 4. Germline V gene lookup returns CDR1 VINAFY and CDR2 YDVSNSKD. CDR3 length equals 14 residues. The CDR3 reads CATWDDGSDWIKTF. CDR3 nucleotides: TGTGCCACCTGGGACGACGGTAGTGATTGGATCAAGACGTTT.

The V and J genes are TRGV3 and TRGJP2. Germline loops: CDR1 VTNTFY, CDR2 YDVSTARD (reference sequence). Trimming at V came to 6 bases and at J to 7 bases, leaving 2 bases not matched to a gene. The CDR3 is 11 residues long. CDR3 sequence reads: CATWTDWIKTF. The CDR3 DNA reads as TGTGCCACCTGGACTGATTGGATCAAGACGTTT.

This clone was counted between two and nine times. The V gene is TRGV3, the J gene TRGJ1 or TRGJ2. Unmatched junction bases numbered 14, after V lost 3 bases and J lost 9 bases. This CDR3 has 14 residues. Germline V gene data show CDR1 as VTNTFY and CDR2 as YDVSTARD (reference sequence). CDR3 coding DNA: TGTGCCACCTGGGACGGACCCTCGCGGGTTAAGAAACTCTTT. It codes for CATWDGPSRVKKLF.

This clone was seen a handful of times. This sample includes further DNA sequences coding for the same CDR3. The chain combines TRGV4 with TRGJ1 or TRGJ2. The germline V gene encodes CDR1 EGSTGY and CDR2 YDSYTSSV. The CDR3 totals 14 residues. The junction had 7 bases not matched to a gene; V was cut back by 2 bases and J by 3 bases. The DNA of the CDR3 is TGTGCCACCTGGGATGAGGAAGCTTATTATAAGAAACTCTTT. Residues: CATWDEEAYYKKLF.

The chain employs TRGV4 and TRGJ1 or TRGJ2. There are 12 residues in the CDR3. The germline V gene has CDR1 EGSTGY and CDR2 YDSYTSSV. V lost 5 bases and J lost 12; bases outside the gene matches: 13. CDR3 DNA sequence: TGTGCCACCTGGGGGCCTTTCGGGGTGAAACTCTTT. It yields the protein CATWGPFGVKLF.

This chain uses TRGV3 with TRGJ1 or TRGJ2. Per the germline V gene, CDR1 is VTNTFY and CDR2 is YDVSTARD (reference sequence). The V segment lost 5 bases and the J segment 3 bases; nucleotides outside the gene matches: 10. This CDR3 is 14 amino acids long. The CDR3 region is CATWATRIYYKKLF. CDR3 DNA sequence: TGTGCCACCTGGGCCACCAGGATTTATTATAAGAAACTCTTT.

This clone was seen a handful of times. The chain carries TRGV3 and TRGJ1 or TRGJ2. Germline V gene sequence: CDR1 VTNTFY, CDR2 YDVSTARD (reference sequence). Germline trimming cut 1 base from V and 3 bases from J; bases unmatched to any gene: 18. The CDR3 spans 18 residues. The CDR3 sequence is CATWDSRRSSWVYYKKLF. The CDR3 DNA sequence: TGTGCCACCTGGGACAGCCGCCGAAGCTCTTGGGTTTATTATAAGAAACTCTTT.

The table lists this clone with a few counts. Additional DNA sequences in this sample encode the identical CDR3. The chain combines TRGV4 with TRGJ1 or TRGJ2. CDR3 size: 13 residues. Germline CDR1 and CDR2: EGSTGY and YDSYTSSV. V lost 2 bases to trimming and J lost 1 base; unmatched junction nucleotides: 2. Written as DNA, the CDR3 is TGTGCCACCTGGGATGTTAATTATTATAAGAAACTCTTT. Its protein is CATWDVNYYKKLF.

This clone was recorded a few times. V usage is TRGV5 and J usage is TRGJ1 or TRGJ2. Trimming removed 0 bases from V and 5 bases from J; junction bases left unmatched: 7. The CDR3 has 14 residues. Germline CDR1 is VINAFY and CDR2 is YDVSNSKD. CDR3 protein: CATWDRHSNYKKLF. The CDR3 DNA sequence: TGTGCCACCTGGGACAGGCACTCTAATTATAAGAAACTCTTT.